This TCR beta chain was retrieved from a study of CD8+ T cells in alopecia areata. Germline V gene lookup returns CDR1 GTSNPN and CDR2 SVGIG (reference sequence). The V segment lost 0 bases and the J segment 5 bases; nucleotides outside the gene matches: 6. CDR3 length: 14 amino acids. The treatment here: oral pan-JAK inhibitor, 5-10 mg twice daily. Sequencing relied on a cDNA template that was reverse transcribed from extracted RNA. Assay: immunoSEQ multiplex PCR; the TCRdb copy retains only in-frame clones and omits some. The sample consists of approximately 180,000 clones, 53% of them appearing once.

The chain carries TRBV30 and TRBJ2-7, with 8 bases aligning to TRBD1. The sample in question was CD8+ T cells sorted from blood, obtained at week 24, from a patient treated with tofacitinib. The sequence was obtained from a human donor with alopecia areata. CDR3 sequence: CAWSVGQGVDEQYF. The CDR3 region has the DNA TGTGCCTGGAGTGTTGGACAGGGAGTTGACGAGCAGTACTTC.